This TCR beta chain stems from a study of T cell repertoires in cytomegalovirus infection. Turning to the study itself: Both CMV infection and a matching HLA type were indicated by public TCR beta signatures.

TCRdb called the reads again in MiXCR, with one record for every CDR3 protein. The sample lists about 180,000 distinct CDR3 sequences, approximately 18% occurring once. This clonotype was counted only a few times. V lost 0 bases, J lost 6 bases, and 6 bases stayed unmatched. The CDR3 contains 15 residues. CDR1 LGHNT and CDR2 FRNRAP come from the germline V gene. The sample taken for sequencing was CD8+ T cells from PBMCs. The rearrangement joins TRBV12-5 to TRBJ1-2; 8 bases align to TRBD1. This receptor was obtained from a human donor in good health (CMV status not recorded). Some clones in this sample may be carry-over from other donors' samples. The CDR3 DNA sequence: TGTGCTAGTGGTTTGGTCCCGGGACAGGAAGATGGCTACACCTTC. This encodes CASGLVPGQEDGYTF.